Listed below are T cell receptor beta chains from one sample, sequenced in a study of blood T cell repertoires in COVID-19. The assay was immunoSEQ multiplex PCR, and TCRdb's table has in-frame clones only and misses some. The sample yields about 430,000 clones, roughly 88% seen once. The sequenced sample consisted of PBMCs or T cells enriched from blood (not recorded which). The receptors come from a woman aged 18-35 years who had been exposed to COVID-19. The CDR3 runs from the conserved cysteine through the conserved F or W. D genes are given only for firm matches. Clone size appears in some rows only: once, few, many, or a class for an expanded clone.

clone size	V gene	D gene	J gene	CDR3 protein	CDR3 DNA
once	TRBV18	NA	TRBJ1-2	CASSPTAGVFYGYTF	TGTGCCAGCTCACCAACGGCGGGAGTTTTCTATGGCTACACCTTC
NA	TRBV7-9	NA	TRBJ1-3	CASSLPFSGNTIYF	TGTGCCAGCAGCTTACCATTCTCTGGAAACACCATATATTTT
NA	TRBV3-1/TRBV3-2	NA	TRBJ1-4	CASSQFQGNEKLFF	TGTGCCAGCAGCCAATTTCAGGGTAATGAAAAACTGTTTTTT
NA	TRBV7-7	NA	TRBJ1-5	CASSQGGEAPDNQPQHF	TGTGCTAGCAGCCAAGGAGGGGAGGCCCCCGACAATCAGCCCCAGCATTTT
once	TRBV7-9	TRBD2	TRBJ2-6	CASPPTSGGSTGANVLTF	TGTGCCAGCCCCCCCACTAGCGGGGGGTCAACTGGGGCCAACGTCCTGACTTTC
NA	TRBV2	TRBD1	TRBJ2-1	CASSEQDRGLNEQFF	TGTGCCAGCAGTGAACAGGACAGGGGGCTTAATGAGCAGTTCTTC
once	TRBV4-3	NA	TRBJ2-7	CASSQDASRAYEQYF	TGCGCCAGCAGCCAAGACGCATCCAGGGCCTACGAGCAGTACTTC
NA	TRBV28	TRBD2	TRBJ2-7	CASTATSAGEQYF	TGTGCCAGCACCGCGACTAGCGCGGGGGAGCAGTACTTC
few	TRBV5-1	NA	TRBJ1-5	CASSRTGPNQPQHF	TGCGCCAGCAGCAGAACAGGGCCCAATCAGCCCCAGCATTTT
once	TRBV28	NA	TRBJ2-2	CASSPRGWGGGELFF	TGTGCCAGCAGTCCAAGAGGCTGGGGCGGAGGGGAGCTGTTTTTT
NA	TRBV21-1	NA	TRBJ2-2	CASKGDTDTGELFF	TGTGCCAGCAAAGGGGATACCGACACCGGGGAGCTGTTTTTT
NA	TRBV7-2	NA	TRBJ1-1	CASSHPPGAEAFF	TGTGCCAGCAGCCACCCCCCAGGGGCTGAAGCTTTCTTT
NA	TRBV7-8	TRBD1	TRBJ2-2	CASSLVGTGITGELFF	TGTGCCAGCAGCTTAGTTGGGACAGGGATCACCGGGGAGCTGTTTTTT
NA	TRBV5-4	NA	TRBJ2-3	CASSSTGGRGTDTQYF	TGTGCCAGCAGCTCGACGGGGGGCAGGGGCACAGATACGCAGTATTTT
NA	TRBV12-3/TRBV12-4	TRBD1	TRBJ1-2	CASSLNRGLPLTF	TGTGCCAGCAGTTTAAACAGGGGGCTCCCATTGACCTTC
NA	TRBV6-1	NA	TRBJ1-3	CASSEVQAHSGNTIYF	TGTGCCAGCAGTGAAGTGCAGGCCCACTCTGGAAACACCATATATTTT
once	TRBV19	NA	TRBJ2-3	CASSPGLAGASTDTQYF	TGTGCCAGTAGTCCGGGACTTGCGGGGGCTAGCACAGATACGCAGTATTTT
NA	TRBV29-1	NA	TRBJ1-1	CSAVPDTEAFF	TGCAGCGCGGTACCGGACACTGAAGCTTTCTTT
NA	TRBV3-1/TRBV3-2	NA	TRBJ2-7	CASSLLNTYEQYF	TGTGCCAGCAGCCTCCTTAACACCTACGAGCAGTACTTC
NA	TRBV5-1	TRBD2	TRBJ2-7	CASSLVTSGAYEQYF	TGCGCCAGCAGCTTGGTTACTAGCGGAGCCTACGAGCAGTACTTC
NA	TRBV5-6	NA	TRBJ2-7	CASSLLLVLPEQYF	TGTGCCAGCAGCTTGCTACTAGTTTTACCCGAGCAGTACTTC
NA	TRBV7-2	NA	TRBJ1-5	CASSSQGNQPQHF	TGTGCCAGCAGCTCACAGGGAAATCAGCCCCAGCATTTT
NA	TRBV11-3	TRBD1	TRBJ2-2	CASSLFWDSGLFF	TGTGCCAGCAGCTTATTCTGGGACAGCGGGCTGTTTTTT
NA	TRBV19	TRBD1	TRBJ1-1	CASSTPGQEAFF	TGTGCCAGTAGTACCCCGGGACAGGAAGCTTTCTTT
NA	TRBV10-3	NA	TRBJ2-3	CAIIAGTSPDTQYF	TGTGCCATCATTGCGGGGACTTCCCCAGATACGCAGTATTTT
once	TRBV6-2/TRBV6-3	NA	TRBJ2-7	CASSRTDRSYEQYF	TGTGCCAGCAGCCGAACAGATCGCTCCTACGAGCAGTACTTC
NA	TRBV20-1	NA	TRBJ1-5	CSASRGGGNQPQHF	TGCAGTGCTAGTCGAGGAGGAGGCAATCAGCCCCAGCATTTT
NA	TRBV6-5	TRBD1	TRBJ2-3	CASQQGFAADTQYF	TGTGCCAGCCAACAGGGGTTTGCTGCAGATACGCAGTATTTT
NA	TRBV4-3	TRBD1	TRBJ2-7	CASSQGRDRGPYEQYF	TGCGCCAGCAGCCAAGGCCGGGACAGGGGACCCTACGAGCAGTACTTC
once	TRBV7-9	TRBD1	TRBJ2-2	CASSPPSTGQTNTGELFF	TGTGCCAGCAGCCCCCCATCGACAGGGCAAACGAACACCGGGGAGCTGTTTTTT
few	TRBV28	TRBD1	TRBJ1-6	CASSLWVQGVPLHF	TGTGCCAGCAGTTTATGGGTACAGGGGGTCCCCCTCCACTTT
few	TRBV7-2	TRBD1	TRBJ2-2	CASSYYTGGTGELFF	TGTGCCAGCAGTTATTACACAGGGGGCACCGGGGAGCTGTTTTTT
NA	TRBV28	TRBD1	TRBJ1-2	CASSLGTGLYGYTF	TGTGCCAGCAGTTTAGGGACAGGGTTATATGGCTACACCTTC
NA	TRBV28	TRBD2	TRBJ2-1	CALGASGSYNEQFF	TGTGCCTTAGGGGCTAGCGGCTCCTACAATGAGCAGTTCTTC
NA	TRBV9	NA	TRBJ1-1	CASSVLGGPISAEAFF	TGTGCCAGCAGCGTTCTCGGGGGGCCAATTTCCGCTGAAGCTTTCTTT
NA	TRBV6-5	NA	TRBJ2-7	CASTTFYEQYF	TGTGCCAGCACCACTTTTTACGAGCAGTACTTC
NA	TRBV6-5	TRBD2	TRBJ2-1	CASSYGLAGVSNEQFF	TGTGCCAGCAGTTACGGACTAGCGGGAGTATCAAATGAGCAGTTCTTC
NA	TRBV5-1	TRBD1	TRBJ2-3	CASSPGQGTDTQYF	TGCGCCAGCAGCCCCGGACAGGGGACAGATACGCAGTATTTT
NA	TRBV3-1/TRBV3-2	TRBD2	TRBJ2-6	CASSVRLAGGLGSGANVLTF	TGTGCCAGCAGCGTCAGACTAGCGGGGGGCCTGGGGTCTGGGGCCAACGTCCTGACTTTC
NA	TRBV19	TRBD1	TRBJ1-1	CASSIPPGGMNTEAFF	TGTGCCAGTAGTATCCCGCCAGGGGGTATGAACACTGAAGCTTTCTTT
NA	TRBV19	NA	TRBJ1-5	CASSILGQYNQPQHF	TGTGCCAGTAGTATACTCGGACAGTACAATCAGCCCCAGCATTTT
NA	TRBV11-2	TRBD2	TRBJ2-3	CASSLVAGNTDTQYF	TGTGCCAGCAGCTTAGTAGCGGGTAACACAGATACGCAGTATTTT
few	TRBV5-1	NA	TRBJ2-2	CASSPDSTNTGELFF	TGCGCCAGCAGCCCGGACAGCACGAACACCGGGGAGCTGTTTTTT
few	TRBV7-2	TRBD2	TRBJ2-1	CASRPYGGSQPRSEQFF	TGTGCCAGCAGGCCTTATGGCGGGAGCCAACCCCGGAGTGAGCAGTTCTTC
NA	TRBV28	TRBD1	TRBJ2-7	CASSFWVGDRVLAYF	TGTGCCAGCAGTTTTTGGGTCGGGGACAGGGTTCTAGCGTACTTC
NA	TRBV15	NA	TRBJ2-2	CAIVAVNTGELFF	TGTGCCATCGTAGCGGTGAACACCGGGGAGCTGTTTTTT
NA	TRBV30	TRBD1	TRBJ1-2	CAWSRGEGRGIGYTF	TGTGCCTGGAGTCGAGGCGAGGGCAGGGGGATTGGCTACACCTTC
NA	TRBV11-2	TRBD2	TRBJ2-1	CASSLGGSSLGEQFF	TGTGCCAGCAGCTTGGGCGGGAGTTCCCTCGGTGAGCAGTTCTTC
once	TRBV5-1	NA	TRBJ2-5	CASSLESKETQYF	TGCGCCAGCAGCTTGGAGAGCAAAGAGACCCAGTACTTC
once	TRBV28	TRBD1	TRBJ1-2	CASSSPGTGVRYGYTF	TGTGCCAGCAGCTCTCCCGGGACAGGGGTCCGCTATGGCTACACCTTC
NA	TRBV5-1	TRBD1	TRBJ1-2	CASSPDRGIGYTF	TGCGCCAGCAGCCCGGACAGGGGAATAGGCTACACCTTC
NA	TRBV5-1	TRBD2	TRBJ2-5	CASSGASYSGRALETQYF	TGCGCCAGCAGTGGGGCCTCCTATAGCGGGAGGGCCTTAGAGACCCAGTACTTC
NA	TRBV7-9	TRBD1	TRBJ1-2	CASSSRDSYGYTF	TGTGCCAGCAGCTCAAGGGACAGCTATGGCTACACCTTC
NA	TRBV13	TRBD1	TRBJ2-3	CASSSDRGGTDTQYF	TGTGCCAGCAGCTCCGACAGGGGTGGGACAGATACGCAGTATTTT
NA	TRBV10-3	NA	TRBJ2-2	CAISDGVTGELFF	TGTGCCATCAGTGACGGTGTCACCGGGGAGCTGTTTTTT